This TCR beta chain was identified in a study of T cells in Graves' hyperthyroidism and ophthalmopathy. Amplification of TCR beta CDR3 regions used RNA as the template. Using the HTBI primer set, a first-round RT-PCR was run on the TCR CDR3. From the multiplex PCR reads, TCRdb called clonotypes with MiXCR, one entry per CDR3 protein. The sample has some 350,000 distinct CDR3 sequences, 19% seen once. This clonotype was recorded at least ten times. Germline V gene data show CDR1 as MDHEN and CDR2 as SYDVKM. This CDR3 has 14 amino acids. V lost 6 bases to trimming and J lost 10 bases; unmatched junction nucleotides: 11.

This rearrangement joins TRBV28 to TRBJ2-5; 10 positions match TRBD1. This clonotype was obtained from a woman aged 18-29 years with Graves' hyperthyroidism. The sequencing sample was made of blood. The CDR3 sequence is CASSPPPTGGDQYF. DNA for the CDR3: TGTGCCAGCAGCCCCCCGCCGACAGGGGGCGACCAGTACTTC.